This TCR beta chain is drawn from a study of tumor-infiltrating lymphocytes in primary liver carcinoma. Unsorted whole blood supplied the RNA, and germline DNA was extracted too. Study outcomes and limitations: Tumors carried a top-250-clone fraction significantly exceeding that of blood (p = 0.039).

The template, about 510 ng total RNA, yielded TCR beta cDNA made with a constant-region primer. Three-round nested multiplex PCR performed with slightly modified ARM-PCR produced the TCR beta libraries. The two initial PCR rounds, approximately 10 cycles each, used TRBV1-TRBV30 forward and C-beta reverse primers. TCRdb reprocessed the multiplex PCR reads via MiXCR and lists one record per CDR3 protein. This sample yields fewer than 350,000 distinct CDR3 sequences, of which approximately 65% are seen a single time; approximately 9% belongs to the top ten. In regard to this clonotype: What it binds is not known. Relative to the germline gene, one junction end is altered; a read error may explain this.

CDR3 length: 15 residues. Looked up from germline, CDR1 is SGHNT and CDR2 is YYREEE (reference sequence). The TCR originated in a man aged 35-49 years with primary liver carcinoma and hepatitis B virus infection. Sequencing was performed on peripheral blood. V gene TRBV5-4 combines with J gene TRBJ2-1, with a tentative D call TRBD2 (6 bases). As DNA, the CDR3 is TGTGCCAGCAGCTTGGGCGGGAAATCCTACAATGAGCGGTTCTTC. It yields the protein CASSLGGKSYNERFF.